This T cell receptor beta chain was profiled in a study of T cells in Graves' hyperthyroidism and ophthalmopathy. With a duration under 2 months, the hyperthyroidism was newly diagnosed in patients aged 18 to 65. The V gene's germline CDR1 is GTSNPN and CDR2 SVGIG (reference sequence). This CDR3 is 12 amino acids long. V shed 4 bases and J 12 bases; nucleotides not matched to a gene: 10. TCR beta CDR3 regions were amplified from RNA transcripts. Initially, a first-round RT-PCR of the TCR CDR3 employed the HTBI primer set. In TCRdb, the multiplex PCR reads were re-called with MiXCR into one record per CDR3 protein. The table has a few hundred thousand distinct CDR3 sequences, approximately 14% seen once. Study-level findings and limits: Ophthalmopathy was identified by the model a median around 5.9 months ahead of onset.

This clonotype showed up many times. No antigen is known for it. V usage is TRBV30 and J usage is TRBJ1-1; TRBD1 matches at 8 bases. The sequencing sample was made of blood. The receptor was derived from a woman under 30 with Graves' hyperthyroidism. This CDR3 is CAWTRGQVATFF. The CDR3 nucleotides read TGTGCCTGGACCCGGGGACAGGTGGCAACTTTCTTT.